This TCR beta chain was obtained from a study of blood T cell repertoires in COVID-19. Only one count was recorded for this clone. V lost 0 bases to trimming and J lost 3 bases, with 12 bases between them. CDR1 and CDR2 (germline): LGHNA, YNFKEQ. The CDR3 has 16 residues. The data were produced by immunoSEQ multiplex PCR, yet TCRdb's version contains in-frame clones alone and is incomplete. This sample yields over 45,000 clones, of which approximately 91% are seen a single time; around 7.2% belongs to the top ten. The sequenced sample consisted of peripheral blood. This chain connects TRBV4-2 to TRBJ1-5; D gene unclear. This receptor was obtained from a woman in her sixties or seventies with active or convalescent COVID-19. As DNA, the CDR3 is TGTGCCAGCAGCCAAGAAGGGCGGGAGGCCAATCAGCCCCAGCATTTT. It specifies CASSQEGREANQPQHF.